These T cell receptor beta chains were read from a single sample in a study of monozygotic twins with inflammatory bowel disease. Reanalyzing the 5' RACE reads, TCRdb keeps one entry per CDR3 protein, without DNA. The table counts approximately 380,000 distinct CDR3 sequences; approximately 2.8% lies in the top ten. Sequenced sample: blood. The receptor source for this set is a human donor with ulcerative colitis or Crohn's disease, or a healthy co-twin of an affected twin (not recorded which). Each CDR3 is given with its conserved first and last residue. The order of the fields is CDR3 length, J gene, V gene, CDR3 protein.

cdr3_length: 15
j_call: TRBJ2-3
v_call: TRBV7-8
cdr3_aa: CASSLVVQGTDTQYF

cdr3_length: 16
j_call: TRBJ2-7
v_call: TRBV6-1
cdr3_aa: CASSEAVTGGIYEQYF

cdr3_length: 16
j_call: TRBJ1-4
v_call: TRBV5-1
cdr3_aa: CASSLASGAANEKLFF

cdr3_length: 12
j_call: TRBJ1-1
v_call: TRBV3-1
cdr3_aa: CASSQGDREAFF

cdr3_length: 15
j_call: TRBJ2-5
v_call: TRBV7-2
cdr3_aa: CASSHPPGRLETQYF

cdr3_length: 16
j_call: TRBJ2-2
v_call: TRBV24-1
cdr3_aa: CATSDSRRANTGELFF

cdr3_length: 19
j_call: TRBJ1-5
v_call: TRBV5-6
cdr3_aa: CASSLRRGALGNSNQPQHF

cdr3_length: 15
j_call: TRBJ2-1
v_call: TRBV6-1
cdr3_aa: CASSVQGLKMVEQFF

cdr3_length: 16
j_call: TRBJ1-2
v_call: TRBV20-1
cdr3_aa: CSARDQRTGAFYGYTF

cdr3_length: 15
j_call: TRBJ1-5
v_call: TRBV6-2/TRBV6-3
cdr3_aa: CASSYTGVSYQPQHF

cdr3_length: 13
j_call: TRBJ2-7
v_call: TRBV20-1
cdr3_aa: CSAPGLSDYEQYF

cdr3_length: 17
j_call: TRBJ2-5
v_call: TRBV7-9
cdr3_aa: CASSSPGQAGGKETQYF

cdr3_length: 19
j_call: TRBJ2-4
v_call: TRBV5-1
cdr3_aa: CASSLELAGGPGGKNIQYF

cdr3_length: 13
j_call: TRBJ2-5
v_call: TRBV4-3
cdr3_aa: CASSRVQRETQYF

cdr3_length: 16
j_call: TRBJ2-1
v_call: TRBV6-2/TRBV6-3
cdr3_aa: CASSFPQRGLYNEQFF

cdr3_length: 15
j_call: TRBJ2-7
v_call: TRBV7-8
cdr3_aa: CASRPGGGRVGEQYF

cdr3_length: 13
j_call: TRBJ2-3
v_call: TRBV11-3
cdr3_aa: CASSFGAADTQYF

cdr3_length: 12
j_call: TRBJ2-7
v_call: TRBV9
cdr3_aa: CASSVEGAEQYF

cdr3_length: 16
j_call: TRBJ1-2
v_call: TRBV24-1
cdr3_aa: CATFGGQESGNYGYTF

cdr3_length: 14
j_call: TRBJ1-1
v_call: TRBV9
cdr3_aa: CASSQGTSASSAFF

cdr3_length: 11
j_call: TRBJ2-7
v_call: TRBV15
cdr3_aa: CATSRALEQYF

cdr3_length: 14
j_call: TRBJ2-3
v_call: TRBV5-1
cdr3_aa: CASTYQGVPDTQYF

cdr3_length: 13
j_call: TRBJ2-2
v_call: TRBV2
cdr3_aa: CASSPGLAEELFF

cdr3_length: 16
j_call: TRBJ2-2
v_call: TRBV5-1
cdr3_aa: CASSLAGVEYTGELFF

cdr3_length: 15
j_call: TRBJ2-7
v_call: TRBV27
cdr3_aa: CASRTQTGGWYEQYF

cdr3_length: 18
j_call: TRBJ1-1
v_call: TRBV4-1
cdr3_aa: CASSQGAVVPPVNTEAFF

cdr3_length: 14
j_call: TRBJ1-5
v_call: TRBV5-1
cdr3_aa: CASSLAPDYQPQHF

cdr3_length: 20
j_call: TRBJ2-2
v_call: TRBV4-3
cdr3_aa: CASSQDFLFEAGLVTGELFF

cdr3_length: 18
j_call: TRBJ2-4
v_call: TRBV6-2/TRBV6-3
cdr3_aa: CASSSPTAGGLAKNIQYF

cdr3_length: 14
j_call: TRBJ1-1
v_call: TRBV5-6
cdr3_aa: CASTLGDRRTEAFF

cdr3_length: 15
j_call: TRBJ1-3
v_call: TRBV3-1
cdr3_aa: CASSPQLSSGNTIYF

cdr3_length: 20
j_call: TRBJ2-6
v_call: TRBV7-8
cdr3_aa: CASSLRPPYDMSSGANVLTF

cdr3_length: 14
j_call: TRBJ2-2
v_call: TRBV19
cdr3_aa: CASSMARGTGELFF

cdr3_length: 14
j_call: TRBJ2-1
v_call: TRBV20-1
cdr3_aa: CSATRGGAYNEQFF

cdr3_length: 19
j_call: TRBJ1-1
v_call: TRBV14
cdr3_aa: CASSPHRKRRGREDTEAFF

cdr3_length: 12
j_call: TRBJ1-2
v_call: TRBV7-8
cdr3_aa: CASSSSGPGYTF

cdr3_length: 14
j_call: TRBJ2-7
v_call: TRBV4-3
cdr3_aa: CASRKDRGGYEQYF

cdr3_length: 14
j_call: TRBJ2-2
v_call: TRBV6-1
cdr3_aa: CASRGDRKGGELFF

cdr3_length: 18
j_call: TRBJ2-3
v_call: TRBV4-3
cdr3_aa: CASSQELTFQDYTDTQYF

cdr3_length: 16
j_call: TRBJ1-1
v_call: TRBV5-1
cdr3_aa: CASSFPSGTQNTEAFF

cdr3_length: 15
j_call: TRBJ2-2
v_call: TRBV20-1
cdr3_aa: CSAPEGGRDAGELFF

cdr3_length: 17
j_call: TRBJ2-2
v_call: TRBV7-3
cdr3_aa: CASSLVPSTGSTGELFF

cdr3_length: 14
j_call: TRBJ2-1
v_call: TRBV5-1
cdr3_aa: CASSLPGLANEQFF

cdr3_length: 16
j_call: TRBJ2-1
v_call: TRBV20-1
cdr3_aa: CSACAIGESSYNEQFF

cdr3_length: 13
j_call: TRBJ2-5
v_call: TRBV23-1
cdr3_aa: CASSAVRGETQYF

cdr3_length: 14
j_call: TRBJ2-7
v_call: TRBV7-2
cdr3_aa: CASSPKDRTYEQYF

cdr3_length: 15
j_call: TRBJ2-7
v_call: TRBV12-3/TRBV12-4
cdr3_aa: CASSSTGQGAHEQYF

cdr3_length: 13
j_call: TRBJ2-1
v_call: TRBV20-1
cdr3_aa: CSASGDSGAEQFF

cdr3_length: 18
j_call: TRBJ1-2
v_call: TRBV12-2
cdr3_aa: CASRSPRQETYMRYGYTF

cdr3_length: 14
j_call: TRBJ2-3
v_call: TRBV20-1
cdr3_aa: CSGQTSGGRHTQYF

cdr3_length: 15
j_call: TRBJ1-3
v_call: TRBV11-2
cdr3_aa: CASSRVTGPGNTIYF

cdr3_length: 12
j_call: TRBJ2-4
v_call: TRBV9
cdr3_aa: CASSVEQNIQYF

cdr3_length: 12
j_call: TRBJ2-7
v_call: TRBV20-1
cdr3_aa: CSASDGTYEQYF

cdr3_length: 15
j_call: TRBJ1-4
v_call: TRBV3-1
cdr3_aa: CASSPSDSFNEKLFF

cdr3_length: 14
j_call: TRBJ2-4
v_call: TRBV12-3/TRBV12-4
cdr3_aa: CASSPLTSADIQYF

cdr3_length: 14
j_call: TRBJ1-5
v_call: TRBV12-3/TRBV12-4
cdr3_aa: CASTMTGGGQPQHF

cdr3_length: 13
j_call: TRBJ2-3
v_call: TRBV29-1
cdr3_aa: CSAEGGNTDTQYF

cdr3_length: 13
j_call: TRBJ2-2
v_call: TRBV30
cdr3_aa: CAWSRTNTGELFF

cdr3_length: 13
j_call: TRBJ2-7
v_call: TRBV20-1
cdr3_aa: CSGLGTGYYEQYF

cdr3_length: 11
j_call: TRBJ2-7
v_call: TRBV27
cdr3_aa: CASGPGLEQYF